These T cell receptor beta chains were read from a single sample in a study of beta chain features in type 1 diabetes. Here immunoSEQ multiplex PCR was the method, and the copy in TCRdb shows in-frame clones only, minus some. The table has 600,000 or so clones, over 12% seen once. Sequencing was performed on naive CD4+ T cells from blood. All receptors come from a man aged 18 to 29 with type 1 diabetes. Both conserved end residues are part of each CDR3. Expanded clones are given a class, and other clones once, few, many or no size at all.

J gene	V gene	clone size	CDR3 protein
TRBJ2-3	TRBV6-4	-	CASSEDNTDTQYF
TRBJ2-3	TRBV5-6	few	CASSSRPRADTQYF
TRBJ2-7	TRBV4-2	few	CASRTLLSGRWDEQYF
TRBJ2-1	TRBV19	-	CASRAFGLASFTDEQFF
TRBJ2-7	TRBV11-3	-	CASSLWPGQGYEQYF
TRBJ2-5	TRBV18	-	CASSPFRLAIDGETQYF
TRBJ2-5	TRBV15	-	CATKWGGEETQYF
TRBJ2-1	TRBV7-2	few	CASSLMADYNEQFF
TRBJ2-1	TRBV5-6	-	CASSRLNEQFF
TRBJ2-1	TRBV6-5	-	CASSASAGGYNEQFF
TRBJ2-7	TRBV7-2	-	CASSRRLTEQYF
TRBJ1-2	TRBV29-1	-	CSVEGYTF
TRBJ1-2	TRBV30	-	CAWSVGLYGYTF
TRBJ2-7	TRBV5-4	few	CASSSGIGPSHEQYF
TRBJ2-1	TRBV18	few	CASSPVNEQFF
TRBJ2-1	TRBV30	few	CADRLAGGKQFF
TRBJ1-5	TRBV2	few	CASSPQGRNQPQHF
TRBJ2-3	TRBV19	few	CAAGTSGRADTQYF
TRBJ1-5	TRBV7-2	few	CASSLTGNQPQHF
TRBJ2-3	TRBV11-2	-	CASSRASTDTQYF
TRBJ2-5	TRBV5-1	-	CASSLVSRGREQETQYF
TRBJ2-7	TRBV19	-	CASAPSTGRSYEQYF
TRBJ1-1	TRBV6-1	-	CASSEGVHTEAFF
TRBJ1-4	TRBV18	few	CASSPPNQGLIGEKLFF
TRBJ2-1	TRBV19	few	CASSISSHNEQFF
TRBJ2-3	TRBV6-1	-	CASSGASAGTDTQYF
TRBJ2-1	TRBV10-3	few	CAIRLGLAGEEQFF
TRBJ2-4	TRBV6-6	few	CASTRQGFQYF
TRBJ2-7	TRBV19	-	CASSTPGQAYEQYF
TRBJ1-1	TRBV18	few	CASSTGQGVMNTEAFF
TRBJ2-5	TRBV2	few	CASSTGSQETQYF
TRBJ2-5	TRBV7-9	-	CASSSPGLFRAETQYF
TRBJ2-7	TRBV7-2	-	CASSLARVTSYEQYF
TRBJ1-1	TRBV7-2	-	CASSQRQGGTEAFF
TRBJ1-2	TRBV27	-	CASSLSGQGGVYGYTF
TRBJ1-2	TRBV28	few	CASSLGNNYGYTF
TRBJ1-1	TRBV5-1	-	CASSLGQTNTEAFF
TRBJ2-5	TRBV4-2	few	CASSQKDTGLGETQYF
TRBJ2-7	TRBV2	-	CASSLRALYEQYF
TRBJ1-1	TRBV5-1	-	CASSFRGIAEAFF
TRBJ2-4	TRBV6-8	-	CASSYRRTSLAKNIQYF
TRBJ2-7	TRBV5-1	-	CASSLVPRSYEQYF